This note documents a single TCR beta chain sequence. One end of the junction is discordant with germline, which a read error may explain. CD4+CD45RO+CD25- cells were isolated as memory CD4+ T cells. TCRdb passed the 5' RACE reads through MiXCR, listing each CDR3 protein once. The table includes roughly 42,000 distinct CDR3 sequences, 30% detected once. CDR1 is SGHRS and CDR2 is YFSETQ in the germline V gene. This CDR3 comprises 14 residues. The receptor comes from a female donor with breast cancer. The chain joins TRBV5-1 to TRBJ2-1, with D unclear. Sequenced input: tumor-infiltrating memory CD4+ T cells sorted from the breast tumor. Subset given: memory CD4+ T cells, CD4+CD45RO+CD25-. CDR3 region: CAGSPDGSYNEQFF. The CDR3 DNA reads TGCGCCGGCAGCCCGGACGGATCCTACAATGAGCAGTTCTTC.